This TCR beta chain appears in the sequencing data of a study of T cells in tuberculosis. On the study more broadly: The T cells targeted glucose monomycolate, a mycobacterial lipid, via CD1B. Overall study findings and caveats: Classification accuracy was roughly 90% (AUROC roughly 0.88) with the GMM-specific repertoire. GMM-specific TCRs were nearer to active tuberculosis alpha repertoires, suggesting expansion.

In germline, CDR1 is ENHRY, CDR2 SYGVKD. CDR3 length: 13 residues. Between the trimmed V and J ends, which lost 8 bases and 7 bases, there was a span of 18 bases. Notes on this clone: Its antigen is not identified.

The data were produced by immunoSEQ multiplex PCR, yet TCRdb's version contains in-frame clones alone and is incomplete. The profile shows tens of thousands of clones, roughly 92% of them singletons. This chain connects TRBV10-3 to TRBJ2-7; tentatively, D is TRBD2 (7 bases). Sequenced material: PBMCs. The origin of this receptor is a donor aged 10-35 years with latent tuberculosis or without tuberculosis infection. CDR3 DNA: TGTGCCATCCACCCCGCGGGGGCCGGGGAGCAGTACTTC. Residues: CAIHPAGAGEQYF.